This TCR beta chain was identified during a study of shared clonotypes between healthy human individuals. Study background: Used for every donor were three CD4 naive, three CD4 memory, two CD8 naive and one CD8 memory plate. Study observations and caveats: With a few donors compared, about 5% of naive CD4 clonotypes were shared. Generation probabilities of non-shared clonotypes were lower (relative to those shared by all four donors).

This clone has just one count. Its antigen remains unknown. Here immunoSEQ multiplex PCR was the method, and the copy in TCRdb shows in-frame clones only, minus some. The sample lists roughly 2,500,000 clones; under 95% were seen once. In germline, CDR1 is SQVTM, CDR2 ANQGSEA. The CDR3 length is 14 residues. V was trimmed by 4 bases and J by 6 bases, leaving 15 bases between them. The gene calls are TRBV29-1 and TRBJ1-4; tentatively, D is TRBD1 (5 bases). This sequence originates from a man younger than 35 in good health. Some clones in this sample may be carry-over from other donors' samples. Sequencing input: naive CD4+ T cells from PBMCs. Noted subset: CD45RA+ positively selected. CDR3 in amino acids: CSVGAGTGDEKLFF. The CDR3 DNA is TGCAGCGTTGGGGCTGGGACCGGGGATGAAAAACTGTTTTTT.